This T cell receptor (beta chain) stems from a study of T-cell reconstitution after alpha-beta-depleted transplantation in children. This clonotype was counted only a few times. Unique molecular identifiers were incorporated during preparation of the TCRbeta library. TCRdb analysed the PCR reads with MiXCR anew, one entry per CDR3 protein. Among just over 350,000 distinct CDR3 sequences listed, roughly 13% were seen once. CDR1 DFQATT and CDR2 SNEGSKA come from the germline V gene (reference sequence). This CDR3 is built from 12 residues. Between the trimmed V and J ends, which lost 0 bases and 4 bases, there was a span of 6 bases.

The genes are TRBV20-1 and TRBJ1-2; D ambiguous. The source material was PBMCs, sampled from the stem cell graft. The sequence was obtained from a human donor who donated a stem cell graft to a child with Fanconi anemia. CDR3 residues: CSARDHLYGYTF. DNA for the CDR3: TGCAGTGCTAGAGACCACCTCTATGGCTACACCTTC.